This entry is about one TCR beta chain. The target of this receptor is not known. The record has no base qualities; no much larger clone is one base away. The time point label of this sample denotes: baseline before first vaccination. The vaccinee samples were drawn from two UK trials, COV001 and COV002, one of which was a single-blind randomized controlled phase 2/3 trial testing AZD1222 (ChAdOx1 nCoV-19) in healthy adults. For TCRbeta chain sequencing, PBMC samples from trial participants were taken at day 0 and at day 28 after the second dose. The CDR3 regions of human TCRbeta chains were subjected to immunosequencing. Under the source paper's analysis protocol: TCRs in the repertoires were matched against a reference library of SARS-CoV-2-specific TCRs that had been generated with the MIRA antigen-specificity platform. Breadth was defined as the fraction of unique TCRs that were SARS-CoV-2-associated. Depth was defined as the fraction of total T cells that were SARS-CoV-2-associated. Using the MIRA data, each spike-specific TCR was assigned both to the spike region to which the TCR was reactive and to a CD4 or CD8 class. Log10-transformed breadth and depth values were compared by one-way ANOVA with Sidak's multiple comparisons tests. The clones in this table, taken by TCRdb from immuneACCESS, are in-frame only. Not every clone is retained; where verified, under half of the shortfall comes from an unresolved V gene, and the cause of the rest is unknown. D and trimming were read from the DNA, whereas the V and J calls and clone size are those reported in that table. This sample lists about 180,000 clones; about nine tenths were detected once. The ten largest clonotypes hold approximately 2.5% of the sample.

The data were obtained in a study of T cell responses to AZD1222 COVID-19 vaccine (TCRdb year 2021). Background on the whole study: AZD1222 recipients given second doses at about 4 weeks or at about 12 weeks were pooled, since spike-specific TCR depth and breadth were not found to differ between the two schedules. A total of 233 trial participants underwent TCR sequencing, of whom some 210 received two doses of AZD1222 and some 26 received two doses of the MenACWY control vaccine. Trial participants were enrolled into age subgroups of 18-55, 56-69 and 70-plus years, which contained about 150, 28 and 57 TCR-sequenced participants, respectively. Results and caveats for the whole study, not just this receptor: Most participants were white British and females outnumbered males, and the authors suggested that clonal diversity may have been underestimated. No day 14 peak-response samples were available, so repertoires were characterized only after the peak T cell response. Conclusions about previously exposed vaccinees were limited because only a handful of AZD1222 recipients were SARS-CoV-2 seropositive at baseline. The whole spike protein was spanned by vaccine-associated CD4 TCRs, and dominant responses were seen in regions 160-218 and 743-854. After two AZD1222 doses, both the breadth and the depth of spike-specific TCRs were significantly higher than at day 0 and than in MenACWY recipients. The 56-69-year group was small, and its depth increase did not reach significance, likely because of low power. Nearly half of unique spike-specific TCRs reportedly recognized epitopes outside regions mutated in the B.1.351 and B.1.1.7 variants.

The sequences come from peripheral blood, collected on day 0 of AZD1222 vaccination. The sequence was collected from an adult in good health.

The bases read TGCGCCAGCAGCTGGGGGGGGGCGCGGGGAGAGACCCAGTACTTC. It translates as CASSWGGARGETQYF. The chain employs TRBV5-1 and TRBJ2-5; tentative D gene TRBD2, with 7 bases matching. From its cysteine to its phenylalanine, the CDR3 spans 15 amino acids. Only the CDR3 portion is preserved as DNA: 45 bases, with reading frame beginning at the first base. V is shortened by 3 bases, J by 4 bases, and the region joining them spans 16 bases. Reading the germline V gene gives CDR1 SGHRS and CDR2 YFSETQ.